This T cell receptor beta chain was found in a study of blood T cell repertoires in COVID-19. At the level of the study: COVID-19 samples, acute and convalescent, were from the United States, Italy and Spain. T cells, B-cell-depleted T cells, or PBMCs supplied cDNA or gDNA.

CDR1 is SGHTA, CDR2 FQGTGA, per germline. The V end was cut by 5 bases, the J end by 0 bases, with 17 bases between. There are 18 residues in the CDR3. In the study's own analysis: Estimated nucleated cell counts came from reference gene primer amplification. Assay: immunoSEQ multiplex PCR; the TCRdb copy retains only in-frame clones and omits some. That table is the source of V, J and clone size, and D and trimming were worked out from the DNA. The sample carries about 180,000 clones, 80% recorded once. The V and J genes are TRBV7-3 and TRBJ2-6; the D is unclear. Material: peripheral blood. This receptor was taken from a man in his sixties or seventies with active or convalescent COVID-19. The CDR3 loop is CASSRFGVSGSGANVLTF. Written as DNA, the CDR3 is TGTGCCAGCAGCCGTTTCGGCGTATCGGGCTCTGGGGCCAACGTCCTGACTTTC.